These 22 T cell receptor beta chains share one sample of origin, sequenced in a study of cytotoxic CD8 clonotypes in ibrutinib-treated CLL. Using immunoSEQ multiplex PCR, the repertoire was profiled, and TCRdb retains in-frame clones only, with some absent. The table includes approximately 170,000 clones, more than 70% detected once. The input for sequencing was PBMCs, taken at disease progression, from a patient treated with ibrutinib. Receptors were obtained from a human donor with chronic lymphocytic leukemia.

The chain employs TRBV4-2 and TRBJ2-3; possible D gene TRBD2, 6 bases. CDR1 is LGHNA, CDR2 YNFKEQ, per germline. The CDR3 extends over 16 amino acids. V lost 2 bases and J 2 bases, leaving 14 bases between the germline ends. CDR3 residues: CASSQWPLAATDTQYF. CDR3 coding DNA: TGTGCCAGCAGCCAATGGCCCTTAGCGGCCACAGATACGCAGTATTTT.

V and J are TRBV5-1 and TRBJ2-2, with a possible D match to TRBD2 (6 bases). CDR1 and CDR2 (germline): SGHRS, YFSETQ. V was trimmed by 6 bases and J by 4 bases, leaving 16 bases between them. This CDR3 spans 15 amino acids. The CDR3 DNA sequence: TGCGCCAGCACCCGGGGAGGTGGGCTCACCGGGGAGCTGTTTTTT. This encodes CASTRGGGLTGELFF.

The V call is TRBV4-1, the J call TRBJ2-7; the D gene could be TRBD1 or TRBD2 (5 bases each). The germline gives CDR1 MGHRA, CDR2 YSYEKL. Trimming pared 3 bases from V and 6 bases from J, leaving 15 bases between. The CDR3 covers 14 residues. The CDR3 DNA reads TGCGCCAGCAGCCAGGGGACGCCGCCCGGCGAGCAGTACTTC. The encoded protein is CASSQGTPPGEQYF.

The chain recombines TRBV6-5 with TRBJ1-2, with unresolved D. Germline CDR1 reads MNHEY; CDR2 reads SVGAGI. Deletions cut 5 bases from V and 3 bases from J, with 13 bases between. The CDR3 runs 14 residues. CDR3 DNA sequence: TGTGCCAGCAGTAGGGAGCGTTGGGACTATGGCTACACCTTC. This gives the protein CASSRERWDYGYTF.

The V and J genes are TRBV10-3 and TRBJ2-7, with D tentatively TRBD2 (6 bases). This CDR3 has 13 residues. Trimming pared 8 bases from V and 2 bases from J, leaving 13 bases between. Per the germline V gene, CDR1 is ENHRY and CDR2 is SYGVKD. The CDR3 loop reads CAIGGGDPYEQYF. As DNA, the CDR3 is TGTGCCATCGGGGGAGGAGATCCCTACGAGCAGTACTTC.

This sequence joins TRBV6-5 and TRBJ2-7; 7 nucleotides line up with TRBD2. This CDR3 region has 13 residues. CDR1 MNHEY and CDR2 SVGAGI come from the germline V gene. CDR3: CAAGEGLPYEQYF. In DNA form, the CDR3 reads TGTGCTGCCGGGGAGGGCCTTCCCTACGAGCAGTACTTC.

V gene TRBV19 combines with J gene TRBJ2-5; 10 bases line up with TRBD2. Trimming took 3 bases from V and 2 from J; bases not matched to a gene: 3. CDR1 is LNHDA and CDR2 is SQIVND in the germline V gene (reference sequence). CDR3 length equals 15 residues. The CDR3 DNA reads TGTGCCAGTAGTATGGCTAGCGGGAGTCAAGAGACCCAGTACTTC. The encoded protein is CASSMASGSQETQYF.

This clone was seen a single time. V gene TRBV12-5 combines with J gene TRBJ1-1, with D unclear. CDR1 and CDR2 (germline): LGHNT, FRNRAP. Deletions cut 2 bases from V and 3 bases from J, with 7 bases between. This CDR3 comprises 13 residues. CDR3 region: CASGLMLDTEAFF. The CDR3, as DNA: TGTGCTAGTGGTTTGATGCTGGACACTGAAGCTTTCTTT.

The V and J genes are TRBV19 and TRBJ2-7; tentative D call: TRBD1 (6 bases). The V end was cut by 7 bases, the J end by 4 bases, with 20 bases between. CDR1 is LNHDA, CDR2 SQIVND, per germline (reference sequence). The CDR3 covers 15 residues. CDR3 DNA sequence: TGTGCCAGTAAGGTGTCGGACAGCCCTTCTTACGAGCAGTACTTC. It is translated as CASKVSDSPSYEQYF.

This sequence joins TRBV19 and TRBJ1-1; TRBD1 matches 11 bases. After removal of 7 bases from V and 0 bases from J, the junction contained 4 bases not matched to a gene. The CDR3 has 15 residues. The germline gives CDR1 LNHDA, CDR2 SQIVND (reference sequence). The CDR3 DNA is TGTGCCAGTAAGGACAGGGGGCGGATGAACACTGAAGCTTTCTTT. This encodes CASKDRGRMNTEAFF.

The rearrangement uses TRBV5-1 and TRBJ2-1; D is perhaps TRBD2 (6 bases). The ends were cut back, 0 bases at V and 7 bases at J, with 11 bases in the middle. The CDR3 contains 14 residues. Per the germline V gene, CDR1 is SGHRS and CDR2 is YFSETQ. CDR3 amino acids: CASSLAGLPNEQFF. The CDR3 DNA sequence: TGCGCCAGCAGCTTGGCTGGACTACCAAATGAGCAGTTCTTC. Full variable domain (remainder filled in from reference TRBV5-1 and TRBJ2-1): KAGVTQTPRYLIKTRGQQVTLSCSPISGHRSVSWYQQTPGQGLQFLFEYFSETQRNKGNFPGRFSGRQFSNSRSEMNVSTLELGDSALYLCASSLAGLPNEQFFGPGTRLTVL.

V is TRBV9 and J is TRBJ1-1; D not certain. Germline lookup yields CDR1 SGDLS and CDR2 YYNGEE. The V end was cut by 4 bases, the J end by 0 bases, with 19 bases between. The CDR3 contains 17 residues. CDR3 sequence: CASSPRGINPMNTEAFF. In nucleotides, the CDR3 is TGTGCCAGCAGCCCTCGAGGGATTAATCCCATGAACACTGAAGCTTTCTTT.

The V call is TRBV9, the J call TRBJ2-1; D gene ambiguous. The CDR3 runs 15 residues. With 0 bases removed from V and 0 bases from J, the gap between germline ends came to 7 bases. Per the germline V gene, CDR1 is SGDLS and CDR2 is YYNGEE. CDR3 bases: TGTGCCAGCAGCGTAGGACCCCCCTCCTACAATGAGCAGTTCTTC. Translating gives CASSVGPPSYNEQFF.

This chain joins TRBV12-5 and TRBJ2-3, with D perhaps assigned TRBD1 or TRBD2 (5 bases each). Germline lookup yields CDR1 LGHNT and CDR2 FRNRAP. The CDR3 runs to 12 residues. V lost 4 bases, J lost 3 bases, and 5 bases lay in between. CDR3 nucleotide sequence: TGTGCTAGTGGTTGGGGGACAGATACGCAGTATTTT. It is translated as CASGWGTDTQYF. Full variable domain (remainder filled in from reference TRBV12-5 and TRBJ2-3): DARVTQTPRHKVTEMGQEVTMRCQPILGHNTVFWYRQTMMQGLELLAYFRNRAPLDDSGMPKDRFSAEMPDATLATLKIQPSEPRDSAVYFCASGWGTDTQYFGPGTRLTVL.

The chain uses TRBV7-8 and TRBJ2-7; D possibly corresponds to TRBD2 (5 bases). Looked up from germline, CDR1 is SGHVS and CDR2 is FQNEAQ. V lost 0 bases, J lost 3 bases, and 15 bases lay in between. This CDR3 has 16 residues. CDR3 bases: TGTGCCAGCAGCTTAGCGCGCCAACGACTAAACTACGAGCAGTACTTC. Its translation is CASSLARQRLNYEQYF.

The rearrangement links TRBV18 to TRBJ1-5; possibly TRBD1 for D (5 bases). The CDR3 runs to 15 residues. V gave up 8 bases and J gave up 3 bases, with 17 bases separating them. Germline V gene sequence: CDR1 KGHSH, CDR2 LQKENI. CDR3 region: CASGEGASVNQPQHF. The CDR3 DNA follows: TGTGCCAGCGGAGAAGGGGCATCGGTCAATCAGCCCCAGCATTTT.

This clone was seen only once. The chain links TRBV5-1 to TRBJ2-2; D might be TRBD1 (5 bases). In germline, CDR1 is SGHRS, CDR2 YFSETQ. The CDR3 spans 15 residues. V lost 2 bases, J lost 1 base, and 9 bases lay in between. The CDR3 is CASSLNGQNTGELFF. In DNA form, the CDR3 reads TGCGCCAGCAGCTTAAACGGACAGAACACCGGGGAGCTGTTTTTT.

The chain joins TRBV19 to TRBJ2-7; no clear D gene. The CDR3 is made up of 15 amino acids. Deletions cut 5 bases from V and 0 bases from J, with 14 bases between. Germline-derived CDR1 and CDR2 are LNHDA and SQIVND (reference sequence). The CDR3 here is CASSLYGRSSYEQYF. In nucleotides, the CDR3 is TGTGCCAGTAGTCTCTACGGACGGAGCTCCTACGAGCAGTACTTC. Full variable domain (outside the CDR3, taken from reference TRBV19 and TRBJ2-7): DGGITQSPKYLFRKEGQNVTLSCEQNLNHDAMYWYRQDPGQGLRLIYYSQIVNDFQKGDIAEGYSVSREKKESFPLTVTSAQKNPTAFYLCASSLYGRSSYEQYFGPGTRLTVT.

This chain links TRBV7-8 with TRBJ2-5, with 7 bases identical to TRBD1. The CDR3 is 15 residues long. After removal of 4 bases from V and 2 bases from J, the junction contained 7 bases not matched to a gene. CDR1 is SGHVS and CDR2 is FQNEAQ in the germline V gene. CDR3 sequence reads: CASSSWTGPQETQYF. The DNA for the CDR3 is TGTGCCAGCAGCTCCTGGACAGGTCCGCAAGAGACCCAGTACTTC.

This chain joins TRBV7-7 and TRBJ2-5; tentatively, D is TRBD1 (5 bases). The CDR3 extends over 14 amino acids. V was pared by 3 bases and J by 4 bases, with 12 bases between. Germline CDR1 and CDR2: SSHAT and FNYEAQ (reference sequence). Here the CDR3 DNA reads TGTGCCAGCAGCTTTACAGGAGTGGGAGAGACCCAGTACTTC. This translates into CASSFTGVGETQYF. Looking up the rest from reference TRBV7-7 and TRBJ2-5 gives the full variable domain: GAGVSQSPRYKVTKRGQDVTLRCDPISSHATLYWYQQALGQGPEFLTYFNYEAQPDKSGLPSDRFSAERPEGSISTLTIQRTEQRDSAMYRCASSFTGVGETQYFGPGTRLLVL.

The chain combines TRBV5-3 with TRBJ2-5; 12 bases match TRBD2. TRBV5-3 is designated an ORF whose function remains uncertain. With 0 bases clipped from V and 3 bases from J, the junction kept 0 bases outside the gene matches. The CDR3 extends over 15 amino acids. CDR3 loop: CARSLGLAGEETQYF. The CDR3 bases are TGTGCCAGAAGCTTGGGACTAGCGGGAGAAGAGACCCAGTACTTC.

The chain's CDR3 is CASSLDQTTNEKLFF. CDR3 bases: TGCGCCAGCAGCTTGGACCAAACAACTAATGAAAAACTGTTTTTT. The chain carries TRBV5-1 and TRBJ1-4, with unresolved D. Germline CDR1 reads SGHRS; CDR2 reads YFSETQ. This CDR3 spans 15 amino acids. V lost 0 bases and J 0 bases, leaving 6 bases between the germline ends.